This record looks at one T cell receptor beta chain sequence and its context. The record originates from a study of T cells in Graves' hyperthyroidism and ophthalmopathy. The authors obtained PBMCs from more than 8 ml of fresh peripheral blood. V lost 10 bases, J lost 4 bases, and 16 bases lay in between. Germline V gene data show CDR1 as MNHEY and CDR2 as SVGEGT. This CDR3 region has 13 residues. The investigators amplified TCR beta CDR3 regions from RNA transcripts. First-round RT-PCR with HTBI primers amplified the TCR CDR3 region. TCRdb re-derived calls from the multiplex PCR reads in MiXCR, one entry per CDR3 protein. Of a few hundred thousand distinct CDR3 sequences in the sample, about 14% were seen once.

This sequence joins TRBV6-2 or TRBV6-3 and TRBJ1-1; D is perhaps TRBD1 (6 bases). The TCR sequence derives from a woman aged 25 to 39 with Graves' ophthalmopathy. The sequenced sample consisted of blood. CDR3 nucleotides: TGTGCCACCGGGATAGGGGGTATCACTGAAGCTTTCTTT. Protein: CATGIGGITEAFF.